This TCR beta chain was sequenced during a study of shared clonotypes between healthy human individuals. On the study more broadly: Donor composition was a couple of women and a few men, aged 18 to 49.

Sorted-subset replicate PCRs used about 200 ng of genomic DNA. This amount corresponded to about 30,000 T cell genomes. Sequenced by immunoSEQ multiplex PCR; TCRdb stores in-frame clones only, minus some. The sample shows roughly 2 million clones, around 95% of them seen only once. About this clone itself: Its target is not known.

V was shortened by 5 bases and J by 4 bases, with 8 bases between the two germline ends. The CDR3 loop spans 12 amino acids. CDR1 is ENHRY, CDR2 SYGVKD, per germline. Study-wide findings and caveats: Clonotype sharing across a few donors was observed for around 5% of naive CD4 clonotypes.

The sequenced sample was naive CD4+ T cells sorted from blood. The subset is: CD45RA+ positively selected. The TCR comes from a man in his late teens or twenties in good health. This chain connects TRBV10-3 to TRBJ1-1; D is uncertain. The DNA for the CDR3 is TGTGCCATCAGTACAGCAGGCACTGAAGCTTTCTTT. It codes for CAISTAGTEAFF.